The TCR beta chain under discussion was sequenced for a study of T-cell reconstitution after alpha-beta-depleted transplantation in children. Whole-study findings and limits: In some patients, recipient T cells and intrathymic progenitors surviving conditioning explained high day-60 diversity. At the one-year point after transplant, T-cell counts and TCRbeta diversity were found to come mostly from T cells that had been newly produced.

Unique molecular identifiers were incorporated into the prepared TCRbeta library. TCRdb fed the PCR reads into MiXCR, producing one record per CDR3 protein. This sample carries 250,000 to 400,000 distinct CDR3 sequences, around 20% of them seen once, and the ten largest clones take approximately 10%. Germline V CDR1 and CDR2: SGHRS, YFSETQ. The CDR3 runs to 15 residues. Trimming shortened V by 4 bases and J by 1 base, and 14 bases separated the two germline ends. The table lists this clonotype with a few counts. The antigen remains undetermined. V gene TRBV5-1 combines with J gene TRBJ2-5; D may be TRBD2 (6 bases). Here the sequenced sample was PBMCs, mostly from graft donor cells, taken 180 days after TCRalphabeta/CD19-depleted stem cell transplant. The sequence was collected from a male patient aged 10 to 17 who had a stem cell transplant for acute lymphoblastic leukemia, so the T cells may come from the graft donor. CDR3 protein: CASSNGGRVQETQYF. The DNA for the CDR3 is TGCGCCAGCAGCAACGGAGGGAGAGTCCAAGAGACCCAGTACTTC. Complete variable domain (other parts from reference TRBV5-1 and TRBJ2-5): KAGVTQTPRYLIKTRGQQVTLSCSPISGHRSVSWYQQTPGQGLQFLFEYFSETQRNKGNFPGRFSGRQFSNSRSEMNVSTLELGDSALYLCASSNGGRVQETQYFGPGTRLLVL.